This T cell receptor beta chain was sequenced in a study of T cell repertoires in cytomegalovirus infection. On the study more broadly: Public TCR beta signatures provided an indication of both CMV infection and a matching HLA type.

Study conclusions and caveats: Identification of carriers of CMV plus the relevant HLA was performed using cumulative public TCR beta family frequency. Within the response measured ex vivo, HLA-C-restricted CMV-specific TCR beta clonotypes were dominant.

From the reads, TCRdb called clonotypes with MiXCR, one entry per CDR3 protein. The top ten clones hold roughly 13% of a sample with 310,000 or so distinct CDR3 sequences, about 23% of them seen once. This clonotype has only a few counts. Its cognate antigen is unknown. V lost 7 bases and J lost 3, with 10 bases in between. Germline assignment: CDR1 MDHEN and CDR2 SYDVKM. CDR3 length: 13 residues. The sample taken for sequencing was PBMCs. The gene calls are TRBV28 and TRBJ2-1; D tentatively reads TRBD1 or TRBD2 (7 bases each). This clonotype was sampled from a human donor in good health (CMV status not recorded). Some clones in this sample may be carry-over from other donors' samples. CDR3 protein: CASIRGGYNEQFF. The CDR3, as DNA: TGTGCCAGCATCAGGGGGGGCTACAATGAGCAGTTCTTC.